This T cell receptor (beta chain) was found in a study of PD-L1 blockade in urothelial cancer. Study overall: Anywhere from 0 to 3 prior chemotherapy regimens had been received by patients. Analyses used blood from 3 weeks (second dose) and 6 weeks after treatment start. Blood samples had a median of 141,255 T cells.

CDR1 is SGHRS, CDR2 YFSETQ, per germline. This CDR3 spans 16 amino acids. The V gene end was trimmed by 2 bases and the J gene end by 5 bases; junction bases not matched to a gene: 8. Time point denoted: peripheral blood 6 weeks after treatment start. Clones were read by immunoSEQ multiplex PCR, and TCRdb kept only the in-frame ones, dropping some. The data contain 100,000 to 150,000 clones, more than 75% of them singletons. The clonotype originates from a man aged 50-59 years with urothelial cancer. The specimen comprised PBMCs, sampled around atezolizumab (anti-PD-L1) treatment. The V and J genes are TRBV5-1 and TRBJ2-3; 10 bases line up with TRBD1. The DNA for the CDR3 is TGCGCCAGCAGCTTCCTCCCGGGACAGGGGAAAGATACGCAGTATTTT. Translating it yields CASSFLPGQGKDTQYF.